A selection of T cell receptor beta chains follows, all from one sample in a study of T cell clonotyping in hematopoietic cell transplantation. Sequencing was performed with immunoSEQ multiplex PCR; in TCRdb, only in-frame clones are kept and a portion is missing. The profile shows approximately 14,000 clones, just over 95% of them singletons. This specimen consisted of peripheral blood mononuclear cells, obtained 30 days after allogeneic stem cell transplant. These receptors originate from a female patient aged 50-60 years who had an allogeneic stem cell transplant from an unrelated donor, so T cells may come from the graft donor. Some clones in this sample may be carry-over from other donors' samples. CDR3s include the opening cysteine and the closing phenylalanine or tryptophan. The D gene is left open where the match is weak. A clone size is listed for some rows: how often the clone was seen (once, few, many), or a class if it is expanded.

J,size,V,D,CDR3,DNA
TRBJ2-1,-,TRBV6-5,-,CASSRDTYNEQFF,TGTGCCAGCAGTAGGGACACGTACAATGAGCAGTTCTTC
TRBJ1-1,-,TRBV6-5,TRBD1,CASSYGTALNTEAFF,TGTGCCAGCAGTTACGGGACAGCCCTGAACACTGAAGCTTTCTTT
TRBJ1-5,-,TRBV19,-,CASSHRAGNQPQHF,TGTGCCAGTAGTCACAGGGCGGGCAATCAGCCCCAGCATTTT
TRBJ2-1,-,TRBV6-4,-,CASSALDGNYNEQFF,TGTGCCAGCAGTGCTCTTGACGGGAACTACAATGAGCAGTTCTTC
TRBJ2-7,once,TRBV5-4,-,CASSLWGRAPYEQYF,TGTGCCAGCAGCTTATGGGGCAGGGCTCCCTACGAGCAGTACTTC
TRBJ2-3,-,TRBV5-8,-,CASSFQGSDTQYF,TGTGCCAGCAGCTTCCAGGGTTCAGATACGCAGTATTTT
TRBJ1-2,-,TRBV7-8,-,CASSLAGGSYGYTF,TGTGCCAGCAGCTTAGCAGGGGGGAGCTATGGCTACACCTTC
TRBJ2-1,-,TRBV7-2,-,CASSDGTHLEQFF,TGTGCCAGCAGCGATGGGACTCACCTTGAGCAGTTCTTC
TRBJ2-7,-,TRBV7-2,TRBD2,CASSWTSGRYEQYF,TGTGCCAGCAGCTGGACTAGCGGGAGGTACGAGCAGTACTTC
TRBJ2-3,-,TRBV9,TRBD2,CASNGGYDTDTQYF,TGTGCCAGCAACGGGGGGTACGACACAGATACGCAGTATTTT
TRBJ1-5,-,TRBV19,-,CASSSRTDSNQPQHF,TGTGCCAGTAGTTCTCGGACCGATAGCAATCAGCCCCAGCATTTT
TRBJ1-2,-,TRBV4-1,-,CASSQDRAIGYTF,TGCGCCAGCAGCCAAGATAGGGCCATTGGCTACACCTTC
TRBJ2-2,-,TRBV19,TRBD2,CASSIASGGAGELFF,TGTGCCAGTAGTATCGCAAGCGGGGGGGCCGGGGAGCTGTTTTTT
TRBJ1-2,-,TRBV11-2,-,CASSRTGTDYGYTF,TGTGCCAGCAGCCGAACAGGGACCGACTATGGCTACACCTTC